A single sample is the source of the 8 T cell receptor beta chains below, sequenced in a study of T cell changes during pregnancy in multiple sclerosis. Here immunoSEQ multiplex PCR was the method, and the copy in TCRdb shows in-frame clones only, minus some. The sample gives just under 85,000 clones, approximately 90% of which show up once; around 2.3% is in the top ten. This specimen was peripheral blood, taken in the first trimester of pregnancy. These TCRs come from a female donor with multiple sclerosis, enrolled in a pregnancy study.

The chain couples TRBV6-1 to TRBJ2-7; 14 bases match TRBD2. J gave up 7 bases and V 6 bases, and 8 bases lay outside the gene matches. The germline CDR1 and CDR2 sequences are MNHNS and SASEGT. This CDR3 is 15 amino acids long. CDR3 DNA: TGTGCCAGCAGAGCCCGACTAGCGGGAGGGGATGAGCAGTACTTC. It encodes CASRARLAGGDEQYF.

The chain is built from TRBV5-1 and TRBJ2-1; D not certain. Trimming shortened V by 4 bases and J by 0 bases, and 14 bases separated the two germline ends. The germline gives CDR1 SGHRS, CDR2 YFSETQ. The CDR3 consists of 16 residues. The DNA of the CDR3 is TGCGCCAGCAGCCCGGCGAGGTCGAGCTCCTACAATGAGCAGTTCTTC. This codes for CASSPARSSSYNEQFF.

The rearrangement uses TRBV7-8 and TRBJ1-2, with TRBD1 matching over 7 bases. The germline V gene has CDR1 SGHVS and CDR2 FQNEAQ. V trimming: 5 bases; J trimming: 6 bases; junction bases outside the gene matches: 12. The CDR3 runs 15 residues. The CDR3 DNA reads TGTGCCAGCAGCACTACGGGACAGTCAAGTAATGGCTACACCTTC. Amino acids: CASSTTGQSSNGYTF.

V and J are TRBV15 and TRBJ2-7; 7 bases fit TRBD1. The CDR3 totals 16 residues. Germline CDR1 and CDR2: LNHNV and YYDKDF (reference sequence). J gave up 0 bases and V 0 bases, and 5 bases lay outside the gene matches. Here the CDR3 DNA reads TGTGCCACCAGCAGAGATGGGGACAGATCCTCCTACGAGCAGTACTTC. Protein sequence: CATSRDGDRSSYEQYF.

The CDR3 region has the DNA TGTGCCAGCAGCTTAGGGGGGGGGACATATTACAATGAGCAGTTCTTC. Translation gives CASSLGGGTYYNEQFF. The chain couples TRBV7-9 to TRBJ2-1; tentatively, D is TRBD2 (7 bases). Germline values: CDR1 SEHNR, CDR2 FQNEAQ (reference sequence). The CDR3 covers 16 residues. Between the trimmed V and J ends, which lost 1 base and 4 bases, there was a span of 14 bases.

The J gene is TRBJ1-3, the V gene TRBV9; D perhaps matches TRBD1 (5 bases). The CDR3 length is 16 residues. V dropped 3 bases and J dropped 0 bases, with 13 bases sitting between them. Germline V lookup: CDR1 SGDLS, CDR2 YYNGEE. CDR3 nucleotides: TGTGCCAGCAGCGCCTTCGACAGCGCCTCTGGAAACACCATATATTTT. The encoded protein is CASSAFDSASGNTIYF.

This chain links TRBV28 with TRBJ1-2; 9 nucleotides align to TRBD1. Germline CDR1 reads MDHEN; CDR2 reads SYDVKM. V shed 4 bases and J 4 bases; nucleotides not matched to a gene: 10. The CDR3 runs to 16 residues. CDR3 residues: CASSSFRGTGTYGYTF. The CDR3 coding sequence is TGTGCCAGCAGTTCCTTCCGTGGGACAGGGACCTATGGCTACACCTTC.

DNA for the CDR3: TGTGCCAGTAGTATAACTAGAGGTTCCTACGAGCAGTACTTC. Translating it yields CASSITRGSYEQYF. The rearrangement joins TRBV19 to TRBJ2-7; tentatively, D is TRBD2 (5 bases). Trimming left V 2 bases short and J 1 base short, with 9 bases between. The CDR3 runs 14 residues. Germline CDR1 reads LNHDA; CDR2 reads SQIVND (reference sequence).